This T cell receptor (beta chain) was sequenced in a study of tumor and adjacent non-tumor tissue in lung cancer. Study-wide background: Aged roughly 31 to 85 years, patients included under 13 men and roughly 5 women with stage I to III disease.

The CDR3 extends over 11 amino acids. Deletions cut 9 bases from V and 8 bases from J, with 13 bases between. Germline V gives CDR1 MDHEN, CDR2 SYDVKM. Three rounds of nested PCR, following a modified ARM-PCR protocol, produced the TCRbeta library. MiXCR, applied by TCRdb to the multiplex PCR reads, yields one record per CDR3 protein. The sample has some 90,000 distinct CDR3 sequences; roughly two thirds are singletons. RNA was extracted from bulk tissue without any cell sorting. This TCR derives from a man in his 70s with non-small cell lung cancer. V and J are TRBV28 and TRBJ1-2; D is ambiguous. The specimen was lung tumor tissue. The CDR3 spells CASSPQWGYTF. CDR3 coding DNA: TGTGCCAGTTCTCCCCAGTGGGGCTACACCTTC.